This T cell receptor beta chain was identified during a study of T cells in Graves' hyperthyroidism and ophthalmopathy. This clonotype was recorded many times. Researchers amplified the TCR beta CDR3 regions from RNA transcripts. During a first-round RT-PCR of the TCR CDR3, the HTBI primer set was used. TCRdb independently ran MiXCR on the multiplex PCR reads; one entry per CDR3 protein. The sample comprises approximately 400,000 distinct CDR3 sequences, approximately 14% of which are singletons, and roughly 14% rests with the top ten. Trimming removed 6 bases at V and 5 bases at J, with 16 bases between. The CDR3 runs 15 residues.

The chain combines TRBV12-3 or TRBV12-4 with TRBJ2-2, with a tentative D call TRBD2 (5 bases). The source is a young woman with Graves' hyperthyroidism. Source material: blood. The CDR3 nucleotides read TGTGCCAGCAGCAATTCACCGGGGATGACCGGGGAGCTGTTTTTT. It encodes CASSNSPGMTGELFF.